In this sample, the clone carrying this T cell receptor beta chain turned up once. What it recognizes is unknown. The sample is drawn from a study of graft-versus-host responses after intestinal transplantation. On the study more broadly: For approximately 3 years after anti-thymocyte globulin induction, all recipients took tacrolimus and steroids.

Whole-study findings and limits: Analysis identified GvH clones in recipient marrow, with some appearing first in ileum or blood.

Germline V gives CDR1 SQVTM, CDR2 ANQGSEA. CDR3 size: 16 residues. The V and J ends lost 1 base and 0 bases, in that order; junction bases with no gene match: 2. Sequencing was performed with immunoSEQ multiplex PCR; in TCRdb, only in-frame clones are kept and a portion is missing. This table has some 120,000 clones, just over 90% appearing once. Sequenced here: unstimulated CD4+ T cells sorted from spleen or lymph node cells, sampled before intestinal transplant. The V call is TRBV29-1, the J call TRBJ2-6, with 8 bases matching TRBD1. This TCR came from a human donor who received an intestinal transplant. CDR3 coding DNA: TGCAGCGTTGAAGGGACAGGGAACTCTGGGGCCAACGTCCTGACTTTC. Its translation is CSVEGTGNSGANVLTF.